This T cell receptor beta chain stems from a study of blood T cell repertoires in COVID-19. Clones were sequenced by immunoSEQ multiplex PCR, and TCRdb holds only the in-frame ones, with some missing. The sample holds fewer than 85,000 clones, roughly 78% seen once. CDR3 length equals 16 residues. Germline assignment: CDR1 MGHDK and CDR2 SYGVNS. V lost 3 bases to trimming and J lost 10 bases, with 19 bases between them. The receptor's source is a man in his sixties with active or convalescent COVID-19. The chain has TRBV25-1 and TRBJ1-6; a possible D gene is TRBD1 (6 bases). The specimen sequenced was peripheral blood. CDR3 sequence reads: CASSDGTVLQGSPLHF. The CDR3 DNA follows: TGTGCCAGCAGTGATGGGACCGTTCTTCAGGGGTCACCCCTCCACTTT.